One sample yielded the 17 T cell receptor beta chains listed below, sequenced in a study of early T cells in non-severe SARS-CoV-2 infection. TCRdb passed the 5' RACE reads through MiXCR, listing each CDR3 protein once. The sample lists some 77,000 distinct CDR3 sequences, about 5% occurring once. The specimen comprised whole blood, sampled at baseline. The receptors stem from an adult who was a healthcare worker with PCR-confirmed SARS-CoV-2 infection or an uninfected control (not recorded which).

This clonotype was found many times. The chain is built from TRBV6-5 and TRBJ1-2; 10 positions match TRBD1. Germline V lookup: CDR1 MNHEY, CDR2 SVGAGI. The CDR3 is 13 residues long. J gave up 8 bases and V 5 bases, and 5 bases lay outside the gene matches. The CDR3 DNA is TGTGCCAGCAGTAAGGGACAGGGGCTCGGCTACACCTTC. Its protein is CASSKGQGLGYTF.

The table lists this clonotype with many counts. The J gene is TRBJ2-7, the V gene TRBV7-3; 7 bases line up with TRBD2. V lost 2 bases to trimming and J lost 4 bases; unmatched junction nucleotides: 5. Germline V gene lookup returns CDR1 SGHTA and CDR2 FQGTGA. This CDR3 has 14 residues. The CDR3 DNA reads as TGTGCCAGCAGCTTAGGCGGGAGCGGGTACGAGCAGTACTTC. It codes for CASSLGGSGYEQYF.

The chain has TRBV29-1 and TRBJ2-7; D uncertain. Germline assignment: CDR1 SQVTM and CDR2 ANQGSEA. This CDR3 spans 11 amino acids. V was cut by 0 bases and J by 4 bases, with 4 bases left in between. CDR3 amino acids: CSVEEEYEQYF. CDR3 sequence (DNA): TGCAGCGTTGAAGAGGAGTACGAGCAGTACTTC.

This clonotype was seen a handful of times. CDR3 protein: CALGPRIQETQYF. The CDR3 nucleotides read TGCGCCCTAGGACCACGAATTCAAGAGACCCAGTACTTC. The chain carries TRBV5-1 and TRBJ2-5; no definite D call. Germline V gives CDR1 SGHRS, CDR2 YFSETQ. V gave up 10 bases and J gave up 2 bases, with 15 bases separating them. The CDR3 contains 13 residues.

This clonotype came up a few times. The chain is built from TRBV6-5 and TRBJ2-2; weak D call: TRBD1 (6 bases). With 4 bases removed from V and 5 bases from J, the gap between germline ends came to 11 bases. In germline, CDR1 is MNHEY, CDR2 SVGAGI. The CDR3 is 14 residues long. The CDR3 region is CASSSTGTTGELFF. The CDR3, as DNA: TGTGCCAGCAGTTCCACAGGGACAACCGGGGAGCTGTTTTTT.

This clonotype came up a few times. CDR3 loop: CASSLASRGEQYF. CDR3 coding DNA: TGTGCCAGCAGCTTGGCCTCCCGGGGGGAGCAGTACTTC. The chain joins TRBV5-6 to TRBJ2-7; possibly TRBD2 for D (6 bases). The germline V gene has CDR1 SGHDT and CDR2 YYEEEE. The ends were cut back, 0 bases at V and 7 bases at J, with 11 bases in the middle. This CDR3 has 13 residues.

This sequence joins TRBV7-9 and TRBJ2-1; D is ambiguous. Germline V gene sequence: CDR1 SEHNR, CDR2 FQNEAQ (reference sequence). The CDR3 totals 12 residues. V was clipped by 6 bases and J by 4 bases, with 7 bases between them. The CDR3 region has the DNA TGTGCCAGCAGGGCTAAATACAATGAGCAGTTCTTC. Encoded protein: CASRAKYNEQFF. Looking up the rest from reference TRBV7-9 and TRBJ2-1 gives the full variable domain: DTGVSQNPRHKITKRGQNVTFRCDPISEHNRLYWYRQTLGQGPEFLTYFQNEAQLEKSRLLSDRFSAERPKGSFSTLEIQRTEQGDSAMYLCASRAKYNEQFFGPGTRLTVL.

This clonotype was recorded a few times. The chain couples TRBV27 to TRBJ1-2; 7 bases match TRBD1. Unmatched junction bases numbered 14, after V lost 5 bases and J lost 2 bases. Germline V gene lookup returns CDR1 MNHEY and CDR2 SMNVEV (reference sequence). CDR3 size: 17 residues. In DNA, the CDR3 is TGTGCCAGCAGTGGGGGCCCGGGACAGCCGACCAACTATGGCTACACCTTC. It yields the protein CASSGGPGQPTNYGYTF.

This clonotype was seen at least ten times. The chain recombines TRBV12-3 or TRBV12-4 with TRBJ1-2; maybe TRBD1 (5 bases). CDR3 size: 13 residues. Trimming removed 3 bases from V and 1 base from J, with 6 bases in between. The CDR3 here is CASSFDSNYGYTF. CDR3 in DNA: TGTGCCAGCAGTTTTGACAGTAACTATGGCTACACCTTC.

This clonotype has a handful of counts. The rearrangement links TRBV9 to TRBJ2-1, with D perhaps matching TRBD2 (5 bases). V lost 0 bases to trimming and J lost 8 bases, with 12 bases between them. This CDR3 is built from 14 residues. CDR1 is SGDLS and CDR2 is YYNGEE in the germline V gene. The CDR3 DNA sequence: TGTGCCAGCAGCGTAGCGGCGGGTATAGATGAGCAGTTCTTC. This codes for CASSVAAGIDEQFF.

There are a few counts of this clonotype. The genes are TRBV10-2 and TRBJ2-7, with D possibly being TRBD1 or TRBD2 (5 bases each). The CDR3 extends over 17 amino acids. Trimming pared 3 bases from V and 0 bases from J, leaving 18 bases between. The V gene's germline CDR1 is WSHSY and CDR2 SAAADI. The CDR3 nucleotides read TGCGCCAGCAGTGAATCACGGGCAGGGACGATCTCCTACGAGCAGTACTTC. This codes for CASSESRAGTISYEQYF.

This clonotype was found many times. V is TRBV7-2 and J is TRBJ2-7, with TRBD1 matching over 7 bases. The ends lost 4 bases at V and 2 bases at J; junction bases unmatched: 20. Germline V gene sequence: CDR1 SGHTA, CDR2 FQGNSA. CDR3 length: 19 amino acids. CDR3 protein: CASSSRDSPRLIAAYEQYF. In DNA, the CDR3 is TGTGCCAGCAGCTCCCGGGACAGTCCCCGTTTAATAGCAGCCTACGAGCAGTACTTC.

This clonotype was seen repeatedly, ten times or more. The chain joins TRBV5-1 to TRBJ2-7; possibly TRBD2 for D (6 bases). Germline V gene lookup returns CDR1 SGHRS and CDR2 YFSETQ. Trimming removed 2 bases from V and 5 bases from J, with 17 bases in between. The CDR3 runs 15 residues. CDR3 coding DNA: TGCGCCAGCAGCTTCTCAATGGCGGGAACTAACGAGCAGTACTTC. This encodes CASSFSMAGTNEQYF.

There are many counts of this clonotype. V gene TRBV25-1 combines with J gene TRBJ1-5; TRBD1 aligns across 7 bases. Per germline, CDR1 MGHDK and CDR2 SYGVNS. The CDR3 covers 13 residues. Germline trimming cut 8 bases from V and 3 bases from J; bases unmatched to any gene: 4. This chain's CDR3 is CASSGQYNQPQHF. CDR3 sequence (DNA): TGTGCCAGCTCGGGACAGTACAATCAGCCCCAGCATTTT. The full variable domain, completed using reference TRBV25-1 and TRBJ1-5, is EADIYQTPRYLVIGTGKKITLECSQTMGHDKMYWYQQDPGMELHLIHYSYGVNSTEKGDLSSESTVSRIRTEHFPLTLESARPSHTSQYLCASSGQYNQPQHFGDGTRLSIL.

Ten or more counts support this clonotype. V usage is TRBV7-2 and J usage is TRBJ2-7; 8 bases align to TRBD1. Germline CDR1 SGHTA, CDR2 FQGNSA. The junction had 8 bases not matched to a gene; V was cut back by 4 bases and J by 3 bases. The CDR3 covers 15 residues. CDR3 sequence reads: CASSYQTGAFYEQYF. In DNA form, the CDR3 reads TGTGCCAGCAGCTACCAGACAGGGGCCTTCTACGAGCAGTACTTC. Variable domain in full (rest from reference TRBV7-2 and TRBJ2-7): GAGVSQSPSNKVTEKGKDVELRCDPISGHTALYWYRQSLGQGLEFLIYFQGNSAPDKSGLPSDRFSAERTGGSVSTLTIQRTQQEDSAVYLCASSYQTGAFYEQYFGPGTRLTVT.

This clonotype appeared many times. The CDR3 nucleotides read TGTGCCAGCAGTTCCCTTGAACAGGTGTACTCCTACGAGCAGTACTTC. It is translated as CASSSLEQVYSYEQYF. V gene TRBV28 combines with J gene TRBJ2-7, with D possibly being TRBD1 (5 bases). Trimming removed 4 bases at V and 0 bases at J, with 16 bases between. This CDR3 contains 16 residues. CDR1 and CDR2 from the germline V gene are MDHEN and SYDVKM.

This clonotype was seen many times. This chain joins TRBV7-2 and TRBJ2-3, with 11 bases lining up with TRBD2. The CDR3 is made up of 16 amino acids. V lost 5 bases to trimming and J lost 4 bases; unmatched junction nucleotides: 8. Germline V gene sequence: CDR1 SGHTA, CDR2 FQGNSA. DNA for the CDR3: TGTGCCAGCAGCCTTTACGGTAGCGGGAGGGCAGATACGCAGTATTTT. Encoded protein: CASSLYGSGRADTQYF.